These 22 T cell receptor beta chains originate from one sample sequenced in a study of T cell changes during pregnancy in multiple sclerosis. The protocol was immunoSEQ multiplex PCR, while the TCRdb copy is restricted to in-frame clones and leaves out a portion. The sample gives about 32,000 clones, roughly 89% of which show up once; over 9.5% is in the top ten. The sequencing here drew on CD8+ T cells from peripheral blood mononuclear cells, taken in the second trimester of pregnancy. These receptors were taken from a female donor with multiple sclerosis, enrolled in a pregnancy study.

This sequence joins TRBV7-6 and TRBJ2-5; D might be TRBD2 (7 bases). Germline lookup yields CDR1 SGHVS and CDR2 FNYEAQ. The V and J ends lost 1 base and 4 bases respectively, with 13 bases between them. This CDR3 has 15 amino acids. In nucleotides, the CDR3 is TGTGCCAGCAGCTTAGTACCGGGGGGCACAGAGACCCAGTACTTC. Translation: CASSLVPGGTETQYF.

This chain links TRBV6-5 with TRBJ1-3; no clear D gene. The CDR3 is 14 residues long. Germline V gene lookup returns CDR1 MNHEY and CDR2 SVGAGI. The ends were cut back, 6 bases at V and 4 bases at J, with 13 bases in the middle. The chain's CDR3 is CASSPHFSGNTIYF. DNA of the CDR3: TGTGCCAGCAGCCCCCACTTCTCGGGAAACACCATATATTTT.

The chain uses TRBV6-1 and TRBJ1-1, with no clear D. In germline, CDR1 is MNHNS, CDR2 SASEGT. Deletions cut 1 base from V and 6 bases from J, with 15 bases between. The CDR3 consists of 15 residues. As DNA, the CDR3 is TGTGCCAGCAGTGAAGAATGGGGAGATTGGGCTGAAGCTTTCTTT. Translated, it gives CASSEEWGDWAEAFF.

CDR3 loop: CASSVGGAGELFF. CDR3 in DNA: TGTGCCAGCAGCGTAGGAGGTGCCGGGGAGCTGTTTTTT. The chain links TRBV9 to TRBJ2-2; no clear D gene. The germline gives CDR1 SGDLS, CDR2 YYNGEE. V dropped 0 bases and J dropped 6 bases, with 6 bases sitting between them. This CDR3 comprises 13 residues.

CDR3 in DNA: TGTGCCAGTAGTATAGTAGCGGGACGCAGAGGAGATACGCAGTATTTT. Its protein product is CASSIVAGRRGDTQYF. V is TRBV19 and J is TRBJ2-3, with 8 bases aligning to TRBD2. The junction had 8 bases not matched to a gene; V was cut back by 1 base and J by 5 bases. CDR3 length: 16 amino acids. The germline CDR1 and CDR2 sequences are LNHDA and SQIVND (reference sequence).

This chain uses TRBV12-5 with TRBJ2-1, with 7 positions matching TRBD2. The J segment lost 4 bases and the V segment lost 2 bases, leaving 5 bases of the junction unmatched. CDR1 and CDR2 (germline): LGHNT, FRNRAP. The CDR3 has 15 amino acids. The CDR3 sequence is CASGLTRDYYNEQFF. The CDR3 DNA reads as TGTGCTAGTGGTTTGACCCGGGACTATTACAATGAGCAGTTCTTC.

The chain is built from TRBV7-9 and TRBJ2-2; 8 nucleotides line up with TRBD2. The V gene's germline CDR1 is SEHNR and CDR2 FQNEAQ (reference sequence). This CDR3 has 18 amino acids. The V segment lost 1 base and the J segment 6 bases; nucleotides outside the gene matches: 13. CDR3 nucleotides: TGTGCCAGCAGCTTAGAGTTCAATGCGCGGGAGGCCTCCGGGGAGCTGTTTTTT. Translated, it gives CASSLEFNAREASGELFF.

The CDR3 region has the DNA TGTGCCACCAGCAGAGATCGGGGAGCAACTATGAACACTGAAGCTTTCTTT. This translates into CATSRDRGATMNTEAFF. The V and J genes are TRBV15 and TRBJ1-1; D not resolved. The CDR3 runs 17 residues. The V and J ends lost 0 bases and 0 bases respectively, with 14 bases between them. Looked up from germline, CDR1 is LNHNV and CDR2 is YYDKDF (reference sequence).

The chain carries TRBV27 and TRBJ2-5, with TRBD2 identical over 8 bases. This CDR3 spans 16 amino acids. Germline V gene sequence: CDR1 MNHEY, CDR2 SMNVEV (reference sequence). V lost 3 bases, J lost 2 bases, and 8 bases stayed unmatched. CDR3 sequence reads: CASSFSAGEIQETQYF. The CDR3 DNA follows: TGTGCCAGCAGTTTTTCAGCGGGAGAGATTCAAGAGACCCAGTACTTC.

The rearrangement joins TRBV2 to TRBJ2-3; TRBD2 matches 7 bases. V shed 5 bases and J 2 bases; nucleotides not matched to a gene: 7. This CDR3 has 15 residues. The V gene's germline CDR1 is SNHLY and CDR2 FYNNEI. Here the CDR3 reads CASSSGTTYTDTQYF. CDR3 coding DNA: TGTGCCAGCAGTTCCGGGACTACCTACACAGATACGCAGTATTTT.

The CDR3 DNA follows: TGTGCCAGCTCACCAGGACGGGGCTCTGGGGCCAACGTCCTGACTTTC. The encoded protein is CASSPGRGSGANVLTF. The genes are TRBV18 and TRBJ2-6; D might be TRBD2 (5 bases). CDR1 and CDR2 (germline): KGHSH, LQKENI. The CDR3 loop spans 16 amino acids. The ends were cut back, 2 bases at V and 0 bases at J, with 8 bases in the middle.

The rearrangement links TRBV10-2 to TRBJ2-7; 8 bases map to TRBD1. V lost 6 bases and J lost 4; bases outside the gene matches: 5. The CDR3 spans 13 residues. Germline V gene data show CDR1 as WSHSY and CDR2 as SAAADI. Here the CDR3 DNA reads TGCGCCAGCAGACCGGGACAGGCTTACGAGCAGTACTTC. Protein: CASRPGQAYEQYF.

This clone has only a few counts. CDR3 DNA: TGTGCCAGCAGTGTTTACAGGGTAGGTCAGCCCCAGCATTTT. This sequence encodes CASSVYRVGQPQHF. The chain carries TRBV6-1 and TRBJ1-5; tentative D call: TRBD1 (6 bases). Trimming left V 4 bases short and J 6 bases short, with 13 bases between. The CDR3 is 14 residues long. Germline V gene lookup returns CDR1 MNHNS and CDR2 SASEGT.

The chain employs TRBV6-5 and TRBJ1-1, with 7 bases matching TRBD1. The V gene end was trimmed by 0 bases and the J gene end by 8 bases; junction bases not matched to a gene: 9. This CDR3 has 15 residues. Germline V lookup: CDR1 MNHEY, CDR2 SVGAGI. The CDR3 here is CASSYSGTVPVEAFF. The DNA of the CDR3 is TGTGCCAGCAGTTACTCGGGGACAGTTCCGGTCGAAGCTTTCTTT.

This clone was counted once. V is TRBV7-9 and J is TRBJ2-1, with 8 bases identical to TRBD2. The CDR3 is made up of 17 amino acids. V trimming: 5 bases; J trimming: 5 bases; junction bases outside the gene matches: 14. CDR1 SEHNR and CDR2 FQNEAQ come from the germline V gene (reference sequence). CDR3 region: CASSPPLKRGPDNEQFF. The CDR3 DNA reads TGTGCCAGCAGCCCTCCCCTCAAGCGGGGGCCCGACAATGAGCAGTTCTTC.

The rearrangement links TRBV6-6 to TRBJ2-1, with 7 bases that match TRBD1. Per germline, CDR1 MNHNY and CDR2 SVGAGI (reference sequence). This CDR3 is 13 amino acids long. V shed 5 bases and J 12 bases; nucleotides not matched to a gene: 10. The CDR3 sequence is CASSRRDSQGQFF. The CDR3 DNA follows: TGTGCCAGCAGTCGCCGGGACAGCCAAGGGCAGTTCTTC.

This clone has just one count. The rearrangement joins TRBV6-5 to TRBJ2-1; possibly TRBD2 for D (6 bases). The V gene's germline CDR1 is MNHEY and CDR2 SVGAGI. V dropped 5 bases and J dropped 9 bases, with 11 bases sitting between them. There are 12 residues in the CDR3. The CDR3 loop reads CASSPPGSEQFF. CDR3 bases: TGTGCCAGCAGTCCCCCCGGGAGTGAGCAGTTCTTC.

The CDR3 DNA reads TGTGCCAGCAGTTTATTTGGGCCTTCCATTGGGGATACGCAGTATTTT. It specifies CASSLFGPSIGDTQYF. The chain uses TRBV28 and TRBJ2-3; D ambiguous. Deletions cut 1 base from V and 6 bases from J, with 17 bases between. The germline gives CDR1 MDHEN, CDR2 SYDVKM. The CDR3 has 16 amino acids.

The gene calls are TRBV4-2 and TRBJ2-7; 8 nucleotides agree with TRBD1. With V trimmed by 2 bases and J by 4 bases, 1 base remained unmatched. The CDR3 runs 13 residues. The germline V gene has CDR1 LGHNA and CDR2 YNFKEQ. DNA for the CDR3: TGTGCCAGCAGCCAATACAGGGGGTACGAGCAGTACTTC. It yields the protein CASSQYRGYEQYF.

The chain employs TRBV4-1 and TRBJ2-7; 8 bases agree with TRBD1. The J segment lost 5 bases and the V segment lost 5 bases, leaving 14 bases of the junction unmatched. This CDR3 comprises 16 residues. Germline V gene data show CDR1 as MGHRA and CDR2 as YSYEKL. CDR3 nucleotide sequence: TGCGCCAGCAGCTTAACCCGGAGACAGGGGTATAACGAGCAGTACTTC. Translation gives CASSLTRRQGYNEQYF.

This clone was seen once. The chain carries TRBV27 and TRBJ2-1; D may be TRBD1 (5 bases). Trimming cost V 5 bases and J 2 bases, with 25 bases left between them. Per germline, CDR1 MNHEY and CDR2 SMNVEV (reference sequence). This CDR3 has 19 residues. The CDR3 is CASSPSALLGRATYNEQFF. CDR3 DNA sequence: TGTGCCAGCAGTCCCTCGGCTCTTCTAGGCAGGGCGACCTACAATGAGCAGTTCTTC.

V usage is TRBV19 and J usage is TRBJ2-1; TRBD2 matches 11 bases. This CDR3 has 18 amino acids. J lost 2 bases, V lost 7 bases, and 13 bases had no gene match. The germline CDR1 and CDR2 sequences are LNHDA and SQIVND (reference sequence). This chain's CDR3 is CASNPGLAEEGPYNEQFF. The CDR3 nucleotides read TGTGCCAGTAATCCGGGACTAGCGGAGGAAGGACCCTACAATGAGCAGTTCTTC.